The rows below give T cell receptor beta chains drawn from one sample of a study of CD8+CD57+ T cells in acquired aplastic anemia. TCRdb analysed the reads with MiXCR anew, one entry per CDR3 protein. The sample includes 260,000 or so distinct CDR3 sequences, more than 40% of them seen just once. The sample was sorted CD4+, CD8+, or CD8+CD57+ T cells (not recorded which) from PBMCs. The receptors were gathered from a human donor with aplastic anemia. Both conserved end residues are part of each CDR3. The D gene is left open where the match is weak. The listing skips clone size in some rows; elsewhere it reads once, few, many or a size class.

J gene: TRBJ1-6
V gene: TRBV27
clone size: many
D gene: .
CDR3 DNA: TGTGCCAGCAGTCTCTCAGGGGCACCCCTCCACTTT
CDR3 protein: CASSLSGAPLHF

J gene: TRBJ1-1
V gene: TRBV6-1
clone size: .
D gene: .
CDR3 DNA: TGTGCCAGCAGTGAACAGGGGATTAACACTGAAGCTTTCTTT
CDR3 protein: CASSEQGINTEAFF

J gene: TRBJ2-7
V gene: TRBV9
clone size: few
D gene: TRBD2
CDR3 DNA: TGCGCCAGCAGTTGGGGGGGTCCGGGGCGCGGAAACGAACAGTACTTC
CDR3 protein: CASSWGGPGRGNEQYF

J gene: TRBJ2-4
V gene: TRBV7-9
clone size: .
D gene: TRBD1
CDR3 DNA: TGTGCCAGCAGCTTAGAAGGGGGCGTTTACATTCAGTACTTC
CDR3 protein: CASSLEGGVYIQYF

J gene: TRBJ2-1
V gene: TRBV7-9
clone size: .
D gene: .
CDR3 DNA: TGTGCCAGCAGCTTAGTTCCAATAGCAATGCCCATCAATGAGCATCAGTTCTTC
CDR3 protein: CASSLVPIAMPINEHQFF

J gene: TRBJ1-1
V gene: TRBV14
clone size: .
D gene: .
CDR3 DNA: TGTGCCAGCAGCTTGGCCACCCCCGGGTCAGGGACTGAAGCTTTCTTT
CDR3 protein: CASSLATPGSGTEAFF

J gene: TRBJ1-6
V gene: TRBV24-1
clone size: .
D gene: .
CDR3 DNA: TGTGCCACCAGTGACCACCGGCTCTCTAATTCACCCCTCCACTTT
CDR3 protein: CATSDHRLSNSPLHF

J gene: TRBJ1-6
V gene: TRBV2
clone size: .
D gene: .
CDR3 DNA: .
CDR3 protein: CASSVGRGANF

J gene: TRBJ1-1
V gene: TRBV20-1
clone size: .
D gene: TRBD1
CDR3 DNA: TGCAGTGCTGTACAGGGGGCCACTGAAGCTTTCTTT
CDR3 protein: CSAVQGATEAFF

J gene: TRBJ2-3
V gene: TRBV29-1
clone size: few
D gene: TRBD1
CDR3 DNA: TGCAGCGTTGAGAGGGGGACAGGGTTTGTGACAGATACGCAGTATTTT
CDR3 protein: CSVERGTGFVTDTQYF

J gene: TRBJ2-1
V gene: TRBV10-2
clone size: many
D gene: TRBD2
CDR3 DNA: TGCGCCAGCAGGAGGGCGGGGGTAATCTACAATGAGCAGTTCTTC
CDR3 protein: CASRRAGVIYNEQFF

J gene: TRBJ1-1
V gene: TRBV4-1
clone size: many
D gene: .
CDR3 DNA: TGCGCCAGCAGCCAACCCAACAGGGATTATGAAGTTGAAGCTTTCTTT
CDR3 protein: CASSQPNRDYEVEAFF

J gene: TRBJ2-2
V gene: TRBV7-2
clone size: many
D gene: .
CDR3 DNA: TGTGCCATCCAGCGGGCGGGCCAGAGCACCGGGGAGCTGTTTTTT
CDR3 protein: CAIQRAGQSTGELFF

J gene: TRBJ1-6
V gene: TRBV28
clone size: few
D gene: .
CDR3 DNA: TGTGCCAGCAGTTTCCCTGGGACATATAATTCACCCCTCCACTTT
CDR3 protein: CASSFPGTYNSPLHF

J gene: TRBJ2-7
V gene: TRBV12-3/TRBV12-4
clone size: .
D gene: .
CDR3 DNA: TGTGCCAGCAGCCCGGGACACCCAATCTCCTACGAGCAGTACTTC
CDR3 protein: CASSPGHPISYEQYF

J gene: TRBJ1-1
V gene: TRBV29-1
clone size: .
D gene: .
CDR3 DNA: TGCAGCGTCGACCGGATGCTGAACACTGAAGCTTTCTTT
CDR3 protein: CSVDRMLNTEAFF

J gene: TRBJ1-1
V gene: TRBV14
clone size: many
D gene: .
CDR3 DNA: TGTGCCAGCAGCCAAGAAGTTTGGTCCGGAACTCTGAACACTGAAGCTTTCTTT
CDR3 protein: CASSQEVWSGTLNTEAFF

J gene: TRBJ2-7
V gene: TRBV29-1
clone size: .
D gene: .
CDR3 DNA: TGCAGCGTTGGAGAGGTGGGTCACGAGCAGTACTTC
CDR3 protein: CSVGEVGHEQYF

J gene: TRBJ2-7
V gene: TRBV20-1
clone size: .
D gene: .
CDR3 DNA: TGCAGTGCTAGAGGTGTCGGGAAAGGCGAGCAGTACTTC
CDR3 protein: CSARGVGKGEQYF

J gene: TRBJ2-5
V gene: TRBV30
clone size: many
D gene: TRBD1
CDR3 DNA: TGTGCCTGGAGTGGACAGGGGGTCGGGACCCAGTACTTC
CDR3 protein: CAWSGQGVGTQYF

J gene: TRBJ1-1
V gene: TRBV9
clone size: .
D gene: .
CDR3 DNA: TGTGCCAGCAGCGTAGCGGGACACCTAAACACTGAAGCTCTCTTT
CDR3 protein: CASSVAGHLNTEALF

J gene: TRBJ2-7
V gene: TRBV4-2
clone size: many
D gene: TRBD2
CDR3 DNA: TGTGCCAGCAGCCTTCGTCCTAGCGGGGGAACCTACGAGCAGTACTTC
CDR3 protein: CASSLRPSGGTYEQYF

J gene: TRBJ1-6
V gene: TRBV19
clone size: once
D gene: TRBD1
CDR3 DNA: TGTGCCAGTTTAGGGACAGACCTTAGCTACTATAATTCACCCCTCCACTTT
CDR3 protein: CASLGTDLSYYNSPLHF

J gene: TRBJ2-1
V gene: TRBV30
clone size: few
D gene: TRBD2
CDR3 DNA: TGTGCCTGGTACCCCGGACTAGGGACCAATGAGCAGTTCTTC
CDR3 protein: CAWYPGLGTNEQFF

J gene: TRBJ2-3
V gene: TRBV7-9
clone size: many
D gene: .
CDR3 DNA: TGTGCCAGCAGCTTCCCACCCACAGGTCCTAGCACAGATACGCAGTATTTT
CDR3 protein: CASSFPPTGPSTDTQYF

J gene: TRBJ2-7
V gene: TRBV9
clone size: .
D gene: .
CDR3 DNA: TGTGCCAGCAGCGTAGCTAGGGACTCCTACGAGCAGTACTTC
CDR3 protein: CASSVARDSYEQYF

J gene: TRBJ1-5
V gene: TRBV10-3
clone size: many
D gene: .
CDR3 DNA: TGTGCCATCAGTGAGGTTGGCAGTAATCAGCCCCAACATTTT
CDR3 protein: CAISEVGSNQPQHF